The 17 T cell receptor beta chains presented below share a single source sample, sequenced in a study of blood T cell repertoires in COVID-19. The protocol was immunoSEQ multiplex PCR, while the TCRdb copy is restricted to in-frame clones and leaves out a portion. The sample lists 20,000 to 25,000 clones, roughly nine tenths occurring once. The sequenced sample consisted of peripheral blood. Every receptor here comes from a woman between 65 and 79 years old with active COVID-19.

V and J are TRBV10-3 and TRBJ1-1; 7 nucleotides line up with TRBD1. J was trimmed by 4 bases and V by 6 bases; bases with no gene match: 8. CDR3 size: 14 residues. CDR1 and CDR2 (germline): ENHRY, SYGVKD. The CDR3, as DNA: TGTGCCATCAGCTACAGGGGTACGAGCACTGAAGCTTTCTTT. Its translation: CAISYRGTSTEAFF.

The chain joins TRBV24-1 to TRBJ1-3; D gene uncertain. Trimming left V 3 bases short and J 8 bases short, with 10 bases between. The germline V gene encodes CDR1 KGHDR and CDR2 SFDVKD. The CDR3 runs to 13 residues. The CDR3 DNA is TGTGCCACCAGTGATGGCCCCCTTGACACCATATATTTT. The encoded protein is CATSDGPLDTIYF.

This clone has a single count. V and J are TRBV4-2 and TRBJ2-1; TRBD2 is a possible D gene (7 bases). CDR1 is LGHNA, CDR2 YNFKEQ, per germline. The CDR3 runs to 17 residues. V was pared by 5 bases and J by 7 bases, with 24 bases between. The CDR3 loop is CASSTRPTGGQVNEQFF. The CDR3 coding sequence is TGTGCCAGCAGCACGCGCCCCACCGGGGGGCAGGTAAATGAGCAGTTCTTC.

V is TRBV3-1 (or the pseudogene TRBV3-2) and J is TRBJ1-1; D uncertain. The germline gives CDR1 LGHDT, CDR2 YNNKEL (reference sequence). The CDR3 is 16 amino acids. The V end was cut by 4 bases, the J end by 2 bases, with 17 bases between. This chain's CDR3 is CASSPGERSINTEAFF. The CDR3 DNA sequence: TGTGCCAGCAGCCCCGGGGAGCGATCTATAAACACTGAAGCTTTCTTT.

The chain carries TRBV18 and TRBJ2-7; TRBD2 matches at 9 bases. CDR1 KGHSH and CDR2 LQKENI come from the germline V gene. V was pared by 4 bases and J by 3 bases, with 4 bases of the junction left unmatched. The CDR3 sequence is 14 residues long. This CDR3 reads CASSRVSGGYEQYF. DNA for the CDR3: TGTGCCAGCTCACGGGTTAGCGGGGGCTACGAGCAGTACTTC.

CDR3 region: CASSSTSGGAQETQYF. The CDR3 bases are TGTGCCAGTAGTTCCACTAGCGGGGGGGCCCAAGAGACCCAGTACTTC. The V and J genes are TRBV19 and TRBJ2-5; 13 bases line up with TRBD2. Germline loops: CDR1 LNHDA, CDR2 SQIVND (reference sequence). The V gene end was trimmed by 5 bases and the J gene end by 1 base; junction bases not matched to a gene: 4. The CDR3 is 16 amino acids.

This chain connects TRBV7-2 to TRBJ2-5; D remains ambiguous. Trimming stripped 5 bases from V and 5 bases from J, with 15 bases between. The CDR3 runs to 14 residues. Germline V gene data show CDR1 as SGHTA and CDR2 as FQGNSA. CDR3 loop: CASSRSLSEETQYF. In DNA, the CDR3 is TGTGCCAGCAGCAGAAGCCTATCTGAGGAGACCCAGTACTTC.

This chain joins TRBV18 and TRBJ2-3; tentative D call: TRBD2 (7 bases). V gave up 4 bases and J gave up 2 bases, with 16 bases separating them. Germline values: CDR1 KGHSH, CDR2 LQKENI. CDR3 size: 16 residues. CDR3 protein: CASSLLQGGFTDTQYF. CDR3 coding DNA: TGTGCCAGCTCACTACTACAGGGAGGGTTCACAGATACGCAGTATTTT.

The chain links TRBV4-3 to TRBJ1-5; the D is unclear. V gave up 0 bases and J gave up 4 bases, with 13 bases separating them. The CDR3 covers 16 residues. The germline V gene encodes CDR1 LGHNA and CDR2 YSLEER. CDR3 sequence reads: CASSQELGGGNQPQHF. The CDR3 DNA reads TGCGCCAGCAGCCAAGAGCTGGGAGGTGGAAATCAGCCCCAGCATTTT.

The chain links TRBV11-2 to TRBJ2-7; TRBD2 might be the D (6 bases). Trimming cost V 8 bases and J 3 bases, with 11 bases left between them. Germline loops: CDR1 SGHAT, CDR2 FQNNGV. This CDR3 spans 12 amino acids. The CDR3 region is CASGRGNYEQYF. Written as DNA, the CDR3 is TGTGCCAGCGGCCGGGGGAACTACGAGCAGTACTTC.

This chain uses TRBV6-5 with TRBJ1-2; D may be TRBD1 (6 bases). There are 12 residues in the CDR3. Trimming removed 9 bases at V and 4 bases at J, with 12 bases between. CDR1 is MNHEY and CDR2 is SVGAGI in the germline V gene. CDR3 residues: CASWGRRYGYTF. The CDR3 coding sequence is TGTGCCAGTTGGGGGCGGCGCTATGGCTACACCTTC.

The chain joins TRBV7-2 to TRBJ2-1; 8 positions match TRBD1. The germline V gene encodes CDR1 SGHTA and CDR2 FQGNSA. The CDR3 spans 13 residues. The trim removed 5 bases at V and 7 bases at J, leaving 4 bases unmatched. CDR3 residues: CASSEDRVNEQFF. As DNA, the CDR3 is TGTGCCAGCAGCGAGGACAGGGTTAATGAGCAGTTCTTC.

The chain uses TRBV7-8 and TRBJ2-3; D gene uncertain. The germline V and J ends were trimmed by 1 base and 5 bases, with 4 bases remaining between them. Germline V gene data show CDR1 as SGHVS and CDR2 as FQNEAQ. The CDR3 spans 12 residues. CDR3 in DNA: TGTGCCAGCAGCTTAGGTCGAGATACGCAGTATTTT. This gives the protein CASSLGRDTQYF.

Only one count was recorded for this clone. The chain has TRBV5-1 and TRBJ1-2, with 7 bases matching TRBD1. This CDR3 contains 15 residues. With V trimmed by 0 bases and J by 8 bases, 10 bases remained unmatched. The germline gives CDR1 SGHRS, CDR2 YFSETQ. CDR3 DNA sequence: TGCGCCAGCAGCTTGGTTGCAGGGGGGACCGACGGCTACACCTTC. Its protein product is CASSLVAGGTDGYTF. Full variable domain (remainder filled in from reference TRBV5-1 and TRBJ1-2): KAGVTQTPRYLIKTRGQQVTLSCSPISGHRSVSWYQQTPGQGLQFLFEYFSETQRNKGNFPGRFSGRQFSNSRSEMNVSTLELGDSALYLCASSLVAGGTDGYTFGSGTRLTVV.

This chain uses TRBV30 with TRBJ2-5; 8 nucleotides align to TRBD2. Germline V lookup: CDR1 GTSNPN, CDR2 SVGIG (reference sequence). Trimming at V came to 8 bases and at J to 1 base, leaving 6 bases not matched to a gene. This CDR3 spans 13 amino acids. The CDR3 coding sequence is TGTGCCGGAAGCGGGGGCCTCCAAGAGACCCAGTACTTC. This sequence encodes CAGSGGLQETQYF.

The chain couples TRBV6-6 to TRBJ1-4; 9 nucleotides align to TRBD1. The CDR3 length is 16 residues. With 5 bases clipped from V and 7 bases from J, the junction kept 11 bases outside the gene matches. Germline V gives CDR1 MNHNY, CDR2 SVGAGI (reference sequence). This chain's CDR3 is CASSRSTGGAFEKLFF. The CDR3 coding sequence is TGTGCCAGCAGTCGATCAACAGGGGGCGCTTTTGAAAAACTGTTTTTT.

The gene calls are TRBV12-3 or TRBV12-4 and TRBJ1-2, with D possibly TRBD1 on 5 matching bases. The V end lost 6 bases, the J end lost 4 bases, and 12 bases lay between the germline ends. This CDR3 is 13 amino acids long. In DNA form, the CDR3 reads TGTGCCAGCAGAATACAGGAGAGCTATGGCTACACCTTC. Translated: CASRIQESYGYTF.